A selection of T cell receptor beta chains follows, all from one sample in a study of breast tumors, draining lymph nodes, adjacent tissues. TCRdb recomputed calls from the multiplex PCR reads with MiXCR, one row per CDR3 protein. The sample includes 170,000 or so distinct CDR3 sequences, about 33% of them seen just once. Sequencing was performed on axillary lymph node tissue. These receptors all stem from a female donor with breast cancer. Some clones in this sample may be carry-over from other donors' samples. Both conserved end residues are part of each CDR3. Clone sizes are given selectively: once, few, many, or a class where the clone is expanded.

TRBJ2-3,TRBV20-1,15,once,CSAYTSGRFTDTQYF
TRBJ1-6,TRBV15,13,.,CATSDRGDSPLHF
TRBJ1-3,TRBV9,13,many,CASSQTEGNTIYF
TRBJ2-7,TRBV11-3,12,many,CASSQLGREQYF
TRBJ1-5,TRBV6-2/TRBV6-3,15,once,CASSPGAHSNQPQHF
TRBJ1-1,TRBV7-9,15,.,CASSWGLRENTEAFF
TRBJ2-7,TRBV6-1,10,.,CASRSYEQYF
TRBJ1-1,TRBV7-2,15,.,CASRLQGVKNTEAFF
TRBJ2-5,TRBV9,15,many,CASSASGGPEETQYF
TRBJ1-5,TRBV11-2,13,many,CASSLDHTQPQHF
TRBJ1-4,TRBV5-1,16,many,CASSLAGQGTNEKLFF
TRBJ1-5,TRBV19,16,many,CASSIIRAGRNQPQHF
TRBJ1-2,TRBV9,14,many,CASSLEGANYGYTF
TRBJ2-1,TRBV7-9,19,many,CASSLGTGLAGAHYNEQFF
TRBJ2-2,TRBV11-3,15,many,CASSYRAQRDGELFF
TRBJ1-5,TRBV18,15,many,CASSEAGSTYQPQHF
TRBJ2-1,TRBV12-3/TRBV12-4,14,few,CASSFSRTGREQFF
TRBJ1-5,TRBV7-8,13,.,CASSLVGVETQHF
TRBJ1-2,TRBV9,14,many,CASSIVDRGEGYTF
TRBJ2-5,TRBV11-2,16,many,CASSSAGTGRWETQYF
TRBJ2-7,TRBV9,15,many,CASSAGTAVTYEQYF
TRBJ2-5,TRBV9,14,.,CASSESTGIETQSF
TRBJ2-7,TRBV4-1,13,.,CASSLGNHYEQYF
TRBJ2-7,TRBV7-6,18,.,CANSLVVPAPGGSHGQYF
TRBJ2-1,TRBV4-1,15,many,CASSQDRGGQNEQFF
TRBJ1-2,TRBV6-4,15,many,CASSPHWTGNYGYTF
TRBJ2-2,TRBV7-9,14,.,CASSLAATSAELFF
TRBJ2-1,TRBV13,16,.,CASSPGTSGRVDEQFF
TRBJ2-6,TRBV6-6,23,.,CASSYSSKGEAMFRISGANVLTF
TRBJ1-5,TRBV5-8,14,many,CASSLVRGSQPQHF
TRBJ2-2,TRBV30,14,many,CAWSMEGLTGELFF
TRBJ2-7,TRBV10-3,17,once,CAISEPGLAGGPYEQYF
TRBJ2-1,TRBV11-3,15,many,CASSLRTKRGNEQFF
TRBJ2-3,TRBV3-1,15,.,CASRGAGGGTDTQYF
TRBJ2-7,TRBV7-8,15,medium-sized,CASSHLRRRPYEQYF
TRBJ1-6,TRBV25-1,14,.,CAIKGGERDSLLHF
TRBJ1-2,TRBV27,15,.,CASSLWAGTATGYTF
TRBJ2-4,TRBV7-4,16,.,CASSRPKQGIKNIQYF
TRBJ2-6,TRBV7-3,16,many,CASSLTGGAWANVLTF
TRBJ1-2,TRBV7-9,15,many,CASSSQGGGEKGYTF
TRBJ1-5,TRBV19,15,many,CASRIGQGGNQPQHF
TRBJ1-5,TRBV2,13,.,CASKGGNNKPQHF
TRBJ1-2,TRBV24-1,15,many,CATSDPTGSSYGYTF
TRBJ1-2,TRBV2,14,many,CASSESTGNYGYTF
TRBJ1-5,TRBV20-1,16,.,CSAAWRGTPGRQPQHF
TRBJ1-2,TRBV7-9,15,many,CASSPARGLGYGYTF
TRBJ2-5,TRBV7-6,18,.,CASSPHQEAGGMGETQYF
TRBJ1-2,TRBV18,16,.,CASSPTGGRLKRRYTF
TRBJ2-7,TRBV4-1,15,many,CASSQDVHSSYEQYF
TRBJ2-7,TRBV5-8,15,many,CASSLSGRGPGEQYF
TRBJ2-1,TRBV19,15,many,CASESGTTLLDEQFF
TRBJ2-1,TRBV12-5,16,many,CASGLGWTVSVNEQFF
TRBJ2-3,TRBV20-1,13,many,CSAGTASTDTQYF
TRBJ2-7,TRBV20-1,12,many,CSAPGTSYEQYF
TRBJ1-3,TRBV11-2,16,many,CASSVRTGHSGNTIYF
TRBJ2-6,TRBV6-5,13,.,CASSYGGANVLTF
TRBJ1-2,TRBV7-9,15,.,CASSQADRDIYGYTF
TRBJ2-2,TRBV7-9,15,many,CASIPRGISTGELFF
TRBJ1-1,TRBV7-2,20,.,CASSFDRGEVGVFLNTEAFF